These 20 T cell receptor beta chains were all obtained from the same sample, sequenced in a study of cytomegalovirus exposure and HLA in healthy donors. PCR involved 60 Vbeta and 13 Jbeta primers. Data came from immunoSEQ multiplex PCR; TCRdb stores just in-frame clones and leaves some out. Here the sample table reports approximately 82,000 clones. The sequenced material came from PBMCs. The receptor source for this set is a woman aged 55-69 years in good health and CMV-seronegative.

The chain uses TRBV19 and TRBJ1-1, with 8 bases identical to TRBD1. V gave up 7 bases and J gave up 4 bases; unmatched junction bases: 11. The CDR3 is 15 residues long. CDR1 is LNHDA, CDR2 SQIVND, per germline (reference sequence). The CDR3 nucleotides read TGTGCCAGTATCCATCTGAGGACAGGGATCACTGAAGCTTTCTTT. Its translation: CASIHLRTGITEAFF.

This chain connects TRBV6-5 to TRBJ2-7; TRBD1 might be the D (5 bases). The CDR3 runs 14 residues. Trimming took 5 bases from V and 4 from J, leaving 15 bases between them. Germline V gene sequence: CDR1 MNHEY, CDR2 SVGAGI. CDR3 amino acids: CASSPNRPPYEQYF. In DNA, the CDR3 is TGTGCCAGCAGTCCCAACAGGCCTCCGTACGAGCAGTACTTC.

This chain uses TRBV4-2 with TRBJ2-7; the match to TRBD2 covers 13 bases. The V gene's germline CDR1 is LGHNA and CDR2 YNFKEQ. The ends lost 6 bases at V and 4 bases at J; junction bases unmatched: 15. This CDR3 contains 18 residues. The CDR3 bases are TGTGCCAGCAGACGGGGACTAGCGGGACAAACCTATGGGTACGAGCAGTACTTC. It is translated as CASRRGLAGQTYGYEQYF.

This rearrangement joins TRBV28 to TRBJ1-2; 9 bases are a match to TRBD1. V lost 7 bases, J lost 5 bases, and 8 bases stayed unmatched. The CDR3 consists of 14 residues. Germline V gene sequence: CDR1 MDHEN, CDR2 SYDVKM. CDR3: CASNTGGEGYGYTF. The CDR3 region has the DNA TGTGCCAGCAATACAGGGGGCGAAGGTTATGGCTACACCTTC.

DNA for the CDR3: TGTGCCAGCAGTTTAGGGGCTAGGTGGTCCTACAATGAGCAGTTCTTC. Protein product: CASSLGARWSYNEQFF. The chain recombines TRBV27 with TRBJ2-1, with D perhaps TRBD1 (5 bases). Germline V gene data show CDR1 as MNHEY and CDR2 as SMNVEV (reference sequence). The V end was cut by 2 bases, the J end by 1 base, with 12 bases between. CDR3 length: 16 residues.

The V call is TRBV28, the J call TRBJ2-7; D possibly corresponds to TRBD1 (5 bases). The germline V and J ends were trimmed by 1 base and 2 bases, with 9 bases remaining between them. The CDR3 runs to 14 residues. CDR1 is MDHEN and CDR2 is SYDVKM in the germline V gene. In nucleotides, the CDR3 is TGTGCCAGCAGTTTATTGACAGAAACCTACGAGCAGTACTTC. Translating it yields CASSLLTETYEQYF. Variable domain in full (rest from reference TRBV28 and TRBJ2-7): DVKVTQSSRYLVKRTGEKVFLECVQDMDHENMFWYRQDPGLGLRLIYFSYDVKMKEKGDIPEGYSVSREKKERFSLILESASTNQTSMYLCASSLLTETYEQYFGPGTRLTVT.

V usage is TRBV4-1 and J usage is TRBJ2-4, with 7 bases matching TRBD1. Germline CDR1 reads MGHRA; CDR2 reads YSYEKL. The CDR3 extends over 17 amino acids. V was clipped by 4 bases and J by 0 bases; unmatched bases: 9. Here the CDR3 DNA reads TGCGCCAGCAGCCCCCCCCCGGGACAGAGAGCCAAAAACATTCAGTACTTC. This gives the protein CASSPPPGQRAKNIQYF.

V is TRBV10-1 and J is TRBJ1-5, with TRBD1 matching 7 bases. The germline CDR1 and CDR2 sequences are WNHNN and SYGVQD (reference sequence). The trim removed 4 bases at V and 6 bases at J, leaving 3 bases unmatched. The CDR3 extends over 13 amino acids. Here the CDR3 reads CASSGDRAQPQHF. In nucleotides, the CDR3 is TGCGCCAGCAGTGGAGACAGGGCTCAGCCCCAGCATTTT.

The rearrangement links TRBV2 to TRBJ1-1; D not certain. The CDR3 extends over 16 amino acids. The germline V gene encodes CDR1 SNHLY and CDR2 FYNNEI. V dropped 1 base and J dropped 4 bases, with 16 bases sitting between them. The CDR3: CASSEETGRWGTEAFF. The CDR3 DNA sequence: TGTGCCAGCAGTGAAGAAACGGGGAGGTGGGGCACTGAAGCTTTCTTT.

CDR3 loop: CATEMSGANVLTF. In nucleotides, the CDR3 is TGTGCCACCGAGATGTCTGGGGCCAACGTCCTGACTTTC. The chain combines TRBV28 with TRBJ2-6; D gene unclear. The V and J ends lost 10 bases and 1 base respectively, with 8 bases between them. CDR3 size: 13 residues. CDR1 and CDR2 (germline): MDHEN, SYDVKM.

The chain carries TRBV5-1 and TRBJ1-4; D possibly corresponds to TRBD1 (6 bases). This CDR3 comprises 14 residues. Trimming cost V 4 bases and J 7 bases, with 14 bases left between them. Germline V CDR1 and CDR2: SGHRS, YFSETQ. This CDR3 reads CASSRGAPSEKLFF. The CDR3 DNA follows: TGCGCCAGCAGCCGGGGGGCGCCGAGTGAAAAACTGTTTTTT.

V is TRBV19 and J is TRBJ2-1; D remains ambiguous. The CDR3 is made up of 17 amino acids. V gave up 5 bases and J gave up 0 bases, with 17 bases separating them. The germline V gene has CDR1 LNHDA and CDR2 SQIVND (reference sequence). CDR3 amino acids: CASSPRPGRSSYNEQFF. CDR3 coding DNA: TGTGCCAGTAGTCCCCGGCCCGGAAGGAGCTCCTACAATGAGCAGTTCTTC.

The genes are TRBV27 and TRBJ1-1, with 7 positions matching TRBD1. In germline, CDR1 is MNHEY, CDR2 SMNVEV (reference sequence). The CDR3 runs 16 residues. V was pared by 8 bases and J by 5 bases, with 17 bases of the junction left unmatched. The CDR3 loop reads CASWEFRDSSVTEAFF. CDR3 nucleotides: TGTGCCAGCTGGGAGTTCCGGGACAGTAGTGTAACTGAAGCTTTCTTT.

V gene TRBV15 combines with J gene TRBJ2-3; D is unclear. The V end was cut by 5 bases, the J end by 7 bases, with 10 bases between. The CDR3 has 12 residues. CDR1 and CDR2 from the germline V gene are LNHNV and YYDKDF (reference sequence). In DNA, the CDR3 is TGTGCCACCAGCGTCTCAGTATATACGCAGTATTTT. Translated: CATSVSVYTQYF.

This chain links TRBV5-1 with TRBJ2-1; 8 positions agree with TRBD2. After removal of 4 bases from V and 2 bases from J, the junction contained 2 bases not matched to a gene. This CDR3 spans 14 amino acids. The germline V gene encodes CDR1 SGHRS and CDR2 YFSETQ. CDR3 in DNA: TGCGCCAGCAGCCCGGGAGGGCCCTACAATGAGCAGTTCTTC. Translation gives CASSPGGPYNEQFF. Full variable domain (remainder filled in from reference TRBV5-1 and TRBJ2-1): KAGVTQTPRYLIKTRGQQVTLSCSPISGHRSVSWYQQTPGQGLQFLFEYFSETQRNKGNFPGRFSGRQFSNSRSEMNVSTLELGDSALYLCASSPGGPYNEQFFGPGTRLTVL.

The V call is TRBV27, the J call TRBJ2-2, with TRBD2 as a possible D gene (5 bases). Germline-derived CDR1 and CDR2 are MNHEY and SMNVEV (reference sequence). The CDR3 has 14 residues. Between the trimmed V and J ends, which lost 8 bases and 4 bases, there was a span of 14 bases. The CDR3 nucleotides read TGTGCCAGCGGAAACCGGGGAAGCACCGGGGAGCTGTTTTTT. It yields the protein CASGNRGSTGELFF.

The rearrangement links TRBV5-1 to TRBJ2-5; D is undetermined. The V gene's germline CDR1 is SGHRS and CDR2 YFSETQ. V was shortened by 5 bases and J by 1 base, with 9 bases between the two germline ends. There are 13 residues in the CDR3. Here the CDR3 reads CASSEDIQETQYF. The CDR3 region has the DNA TGCGCCAGCAGTGAGGATATCCAAGAGACCCAGTACTTC.

This chain connects TRBV6-5 to TRBJ2-3; 7 bases align to TRBD2. There are 15 residues in the CDR3. The V gene's germline CDR1 is MNHEY and CDR2 SVGAGI. V was clipped by 2 bases and J by 2 bases; unmatched bases: 4. The CDR3 loop is CASSYRLADTDTQYF. In nucleotides, the CDR3 is TGTGCCAGCAGTTACCGGCTAGCGGACACAGATACGCAGTATTTT.

The genes are TRBV28 and TRBJ2-7, with 7 bases aligning to TRBD2. V lost 2 bases, J lost 1 base, and 2 bases stayed unmatched. This CDR3 region has 14 residues. The germline V gene has CDR1 MDHEN and CDR2 SYDVKM. CDR3 sequence (DNA): TGTGCCAGCAGTTTAGCGGGAGTATCCTACGAGCAGTACTTC. Protein sequence: CASSLAGVSYEQYF.

The chain links TRBV9 to TRBJ2-7, with 10 bases fitting TRBD1. From germline, CDR1 is SGDLS and CDR2 YYNGEE. Germline trimming cut 0 bases from V and 4 bases from J; bases unmatched to any gene: 4. The CDR3 covers 15 residues. CDR3 region: CASSVDLGQGYEQYF. CDR3 bases: TGTGCCAGCAGCGTAGATCTGGGACAGGGGTACGAGCAGTACTTC.